The 16 T cell receptor beta chains below come from one sample, sequenced in a study of Tregs in tolerant kidney transplant recipients. Produced via immunoSEQ multiplex PCR; TCRdb's table is partial and in-frame only. Here the sample spans 100,000 to 120,000 clones, nearly 90% being singletons. The sample in question was CD4+ T cells from blood, obtained before the transplant. Receptors were obtained from a human donor who received a combined kidney and bone marrow transplant.

The chain carries TRBV7-8 and TRBJ2-7; 9 bases are shared with TRBD2. The junction had 9 bases not matched to a gene; V was cut back by 5 bases and J by 1 base. The CDR3 contains 16 residues. The germline CDR1 and CDR2 sequences are SGHVS and FQNEAQ. The CDR3 sequence is CASSPGGGRASYEQYF. The DNA of the CDR3 is TGTGCCAGCAGCCCCGGAGGCGGGAGGGCTTCCTACGAGCAGTACTTC.

Details on this clone: At one of its ends the junction is not consistent with the germline gene, which may arise from a read error. The chain carries TRBV5-1 and TRBJ2-7; TRBD1 is a possible D gene (6 bases). CDR1 and CDR2 from the germline V gene are SGHRS and YFSETQ. The CDR3 has 15 residues. CDR3: CASSPFDRPTYEQYF. The CDR3 nucleotides read TGTGCCAGCAGCCCCTTCGACAGGCCCACCTACGAGCAGTACTTC.

V usage is TRBV7-2 and J usage is TRBJ2-1; the D gene is possibly TRBD1 (5 bases). The CDR3 is 14 amino acids. Germline-derived CDR1 and CDR2 are SGHTA and FQGNSA. Between the trimmed V and J ends, which lost 6 bases and 7 bases, there was a span of 16 bases. The chain's CDR3 is CASSSSRVGNEQFF. The CDR3 nucleotides read TGTGCCAGCAGTTCAAGCAGGGTGGGGAATGAGCAGTTCTTC.

This clone has a handful of counts. The chain carries TRBV11-2 and TRBJ1-2, with D possibly being TRBD1 (6 bases). The germline CDR1 and CDR2 sequences are SGHAT and FQNNGV. With 5 bases removed from V and 8 bases from J, the gap between germline ends came to 12 bases. This CDR3 region has 12 residues. The CDR3 protein is CASSRQGQGYTF. Written as DNA, the CDR3 is TGTGCCAGCAGCCGGCAGGGGCAGGGCTACACCTTC.

This chain joins TRBV19 and TRBJ1-2, with TRBD1 as a possible D gene (5 bases). Trimming left V 3 bases short and J 3 bases short, with 17 bases between. The V gene's germline CDR1 is LNHDA and CDR2 SQIVND (reference sequence). The length of the CDR3 is 16 residues. The CDR3 DNA is TGTGCCAGTAGTATTGGAGGGGTCGGTTCATACTATGGCTACACCTTC. It encodes CASSIGGVGSYYGYTF.

This chain links TRBV18 with TRBJ2-1; TRBD2 aligns across 9 bases. Germline CDR1 reads KGHSH; CDR2 reads LQKENI. J gave up 2 bases and V 0 bases, and 2 bases lay outside the gene matches. This CDR3 contains 16 residues. This CDR3 is CASSPPERGAYNEQFF. The CDR3 coding sequence is TGTGCCAGCTCACCACCGGAGCGGGGGGCCTACAATGAGCAGTTCTTC.

V gene TRBV28 combines with J gene TRBJ2-3, with D perhaps matching TRBD2 (6 bases). This CDR3 region has 14 residues. CDR1 is MDHEN and CDR2 is SYDVKM in the germline V gene. Trimming removed 6 bases at V and 6 bases at J, with 16 bases between. This CDR3 reads CASRNGGQGDTQYF. The DNA for the CDR3 is TGTGCCAGCAGAAACGGGGGTCAAGGGGATACGCAGTATTTT.

The chain links TRBV15 to TRBJ1-4; 9 nucleotides match TRBD1. This CDR3 spans 15 amino acids. The junction had 7 bases not matched to a gene; V was cut back by 5 bases and J by 6 bases. Germline CDR1 LNHNV, CDR2 YYDKDF (reference sequence). CDR3 sequence (DNA): TGTGCCACCAGCTTCCGACAGGGGGGAGATGAAAAACTGTTTTTT. Translating it yields CATSFRQGGDEKLFF.

This chain connects TRBV7-9 to TRBJ1-2; TRBD1 agrees at 9 bases. V was clipped by 5 bases and J by 6 bases; unmatched bases: 10. CDR3 size: 15 residues. Looked up from germline, CDR1 is SEHNR and CDR2 is FQNEAQ (reference sequence). Here the CDR3 reads CASSREQGAQNGYTF. The CDR3 DNA follows: TGTGCCAGCAGCCGAGAACAGGGGGCGCAGAATGGCTACACCTTC.

J is TRBJ2-5 and V is TRBV7-2; 9 bases agree with TRBD1. The CDR3 extends over 14 amino acids. The germline CDR1 and CDR2 sequences are SGHTA and FQGNSA. V lost 5 bases, J lost 2 bases, and 3 bases stayed unmatched. CDR3 protein: CASSHGTGQETQYF. As DNA, the CDR3 is TGTGCCAGCAGCCACGGGACAGGGCAAGAGACCCAGTACTTC.

This clone appeared a single time. The chain employs TRBV6-5 and TRBJ1-4; 7 nucleotides align to TRBD1. This CDR3 comprises 12 residues. From germline, CDR1 is MNHEY and CDR2 SVGAGI. The ends lost 6 bases at V and 11 bases at J; junction bases unmatched: 6. This chain's CDR3 is CASSRKGGKLFF. Here the CDR3 DNA reads TGTGCCAGCAGCCGTAAAGGGGGCAAACTGTTTTTT.

The V and J genes are TRBV5-5 and TRBJ2-3; TRBD1 aligns across 7 bases. V lost 4 bases, J lost 2 bases, and 7 bases stayed unmatched. This CDR3 region has 15 residues. Germline CDR1 is SGHKS and CDR2 is YYEKEE (reference sequence). CDR3 in amino acids: CASSQTGYPTDTQYF. CDR3 coding DNA: TGTGCCAGCAGCCAGACAGGGTACCCCACAGATACGCAGTATTTT. Full variable domain (outside the CDR3, taken from reference TRBV5-5 and TRBJ2-3): DAGVTQSPTHLIKTRGQQVTLRCSPISGHKSVSWYQQVLGQGPQFIFQYYEKEERGRGNFPDRFSARQFPNYSSELNVNALLLGDSALYLCASSQTGYPTDTQYFGPGTRLTVL.

The chain is built from TRBV2 and TRBJ2-5, with 8 bases that match TRBD2. The J segment lost 3 bases and the V segment lost 4 bases, leaving 4 bases of the junction unmatched. This CDR3 spans 14 amino acids. Germline V gene data show CDR1 as SNHLY and CDR2 as FYNNEI. CDR3 sequence: CASSGGLGKETQYF. In nucleotides, the CDR3 is TGTGCCAGCAGTGGGGGACTAGGAAAAGAGACCCAGTACTTC.

V and J are TRBV5-1 and TRBJ2-1, with TRBD1 matching over 8 bases. Germline V gives CDR1 SGHRS, CDR2 YFSETQ. This CDR3 is 16 amino acids long. V was clipped by 0 bases and J by 12 bases; unmatched bases: 14. The CDR3 sequence: CASSLASRSSGGAQFF. Here the CDR3 DNA reads TGCGCCAGCAGCTTGGCCAGCCGGTCCTCAGGGGGCGCGCAGTTCTTC.

The rearrangement joins TRBV6-1 to TRBJ2-5; D is unclear. Germline V gene sequence: CDR1 MNHNS, CDR2 SASEGT. The CDR3 is made up of 13 amino acids. Trimming took 2 bases from V and 5 from J, leaving 9 bases between them. CDR3 nucleotides: TGTGCCAGCAGTGAATCGGGTTTCGAGACCCAGTACTTC. This encodes CASSESGFETQYF.

The rearrangement links TRBV12-5 to TRBJ2-1; D possibly corresponds to TRBD2 (6 bases). V dropped 2 bases and J dropped 4 bases, with 12 bases sitting between them. Per germline, CDR1 LGHNT and CDR2 FRNRAP. CDR3 length: 15 amino acids. CDR3 amino acids: CASGLPPGEYNEQFF. CDR3 nucleotides: TGTGCTAGTGGTTTGCCCCCGGGGGAGTACAATGAGCAGTTCTTC.